One and the same sample provided the 15 T cell receptor beta chains below, sequenced in a study of CDR3 diversity in severe acne. Via MiXCR, TCRdb re-called the PCR reads, giving one row per CDR3 protein. The data show more than 85,000 distinct CDR3 sequences, under 55% seen once. Input material: blood. The receptors originated from a male donor with severe acne vulgaris.

The rearrangement joins TRBV6-1 to TRBJ2-6; D is uncertain. V shed 2 bases and J shed 3 bases, with 5 bases lying between them. The CDR3 consists of 14 residues. CDR1 and CDR2 from the germline V gene are MNHNS and SASEGT. CDR3 coding DNA: TGTGCCAGCAGTGAACAATTTGGGGCCAACGTCCTGACTTTC. Translating it yields CASSEQFGANVLTF.

In this sample, this clonotype is medium-sized. The chain couples TRBV19 to TRBJ2-7; D not resolved. Trimming left V 4 bases short and J 4 bases short, with 17 bases between. This CDR3 is built from 15 residues. Per the germline V gene, CDR1 is LNHDA and CDR2 is SQIVND (reference sequence). Here the CDR3 DNA reads TGTGCCAGTAGTACCCGGCGCTCTCCCCTTTACGAGCAGTACTTC. As protein: CASSTRRSPLYEQYF.

This clonotype has a count of ten or more. V is TRBV7-3 and J is TRBJ1-1, with TRBD1 matching 7 bases. Germline CDR1 and CDR2: SGHTA and FQGTGA. The CDR3 contains 14 residues. V was pared by 2 bases and J by 2 bases, with 2 bases of the junction left unmatched. The CDR3 sequence: CASSLGTVNTEAFF. For the CDR3, the DNA is TGTGCCAGCAGCTTAGGGACAGTAAACACTGAAGCTTTCTTT.

As regards this clonotype: One base away lies a much larger clone, so this may be a sequencing read error. This rearrangement joins TRBV6-9 to TRBJ2-7; maybe TRBD1 (6 bases). Per germline, CDR1 MNHGY and CDR2 SVAAGI. The CDR3 totals 14 residues. The CDR3 coding sequence is TGTACCAGCAGTGAGACAGGCAGCTCCTACGAGCAGTACTTC. Residues: CTSSETGSSYEQYF.

The chain is built from TRBV7-3 and TRBJ1-1; D is unclear. The CDR3 sequence is 13 residues long. CDR1 is SGHTA and CDR2 is FQGTGA in the germline V gene. The germline V and J ends were trimmed by 5 bases and 1 base, with 8 bases remaining between them. Here the CDR3 DNA reads TGTGCCAGCAGCCCTCCCAGGAACACTGAAGCTTTCTTT. This codes for CASSPPRNTEAFF.

This clonotype was observed a handful of times. This may be a read error, as it is one base from a much larger clone. The rearrangement uses TRBV7-9 and TRBJ1-2; D is undetermined. The CDR3 runs to 15 residues. V gave up 4 bases and J gave up 6 bases, with 18 bases separating them. CDR1 SEHNR and CDR2 FQNEAQ come from the germline V gene (reference sequence). The CDR3 nucleotides are TGTGCCAGCAGCTCCGCCGCAAGGGAAGCGCATGGCTACACCTTC. Translated, it gives CASSSAAREAHGYTF. Full variable domain (missing parts from reference TRBV7-9 and TRBJ1-2): DTGVSQNPRHKITKRGQNVTFRCDPISEHNRLYWYRQTLGQGPEFLTYFQNEAQLEKSRLLSDRFSAERPKGSFSTLEIQRTEQGDSAMYLCASSSAAREAHGYTFGSGTRLTVV.

The chain uses TRBV25-1 and TRBJ2-3; tentatively, D is TRBD2 (6 bases). The V gene lost 2 bases and the J gene lost 4 bases, with 13 bases spanning the gap. The germline CDR1 and CDR2 sequences are MGHDK and SYGVNS. The CDR3 length is 15 residues. DNA for the CDR3: TGTGCCAGCAGTGAAGGGGGGACTCATGCAGATACGCAGTATTTT. The encoded protein is CASSEGGTHADTQYF.

CDR3 sequence reads: CASSQTPGRNTYEQYF. The CDR3 DNA is TGCGCCAGCAGCCAAACACCGGGACGGAACACCTACGAGCAGTACTTC. V is TRBV4-1 and J is TRBJ2-7, with D perhaps TRBD1 or TRBD2 (5 bases each). Trimming cost V 2 bases and J 2 bases, with 16 bases left between them. Germline V gene data show CDR1 as MGHRA and CDR2 as YSYEKL. The CDR3 spans 16 residues.

The chain has TRBV20-1 and TRBJ2-3; 15 nucleotides line up with TRBD2. The CDR3 consists of 17 residues. Trimming removed 5 bases from V and 2 bases from J; junction bases left unmatched: 8. From germline, CDR1 is DFQATT and CDR2 SNEGSKA (reference sequence). The CDR3 loop is CSAGTSGRPDSTDTQYF. The DNA for the CDR3 is TGCAGTGCTGGGACTAGCGGGAGGCCGGATTCCACAGATACGCAGTATTTT.

The chain employs TRBV20-1 and TRBJ2-3, with TRBD1 identical over 9 bases. The J segment lost 1 base and the V segment lost 0 bases, leaving 2 bases of the junction unmatched. CDR1 and CDR2 from the germline V gene are DFQATT and SNEGSKA (reference sequence). The CDR3 runs 15 residues. The DNA of the CDR3 is TGCAGTGCTAGAGATAACAGGGGGCGCACAGATACGCAGTATTTT. It yields the protein CSARDNRGRTDTQYF.

This clonotype was seen a handful of times. The chain carries TRBV10-3 and TRBJ2-5; D not certain. The ends were cut back, 8 bases at V and 5 bases at J, with 15 bases in the middle. This CDR3 has 13 amino acids. Germline V gives CDR1 ENHRY, CDR2 SYGVKD. CDR3 DNA: TGTGCCATCGCGATCCTGGCTGGGGAGACCCAGTACTTC. It codes for CAIAILAGETQYF.

This chain links TRBV10-2 with TRBJ2-7; D remains ambiguous. Germline CDR1 is WSHSY and CDR2 is SAAADI. V lost 3 bases to trimming and J lost 2 bases, with 11 bases between them. The CDR3 runs to 14 residues. The CDR3 region has the DNA TGCGCCAGCAGTGACCCGGCCAACGCCTACGAGCAGTACTTC. It specifies CASSDPANAYEQYF.

This clonotype has a single count. V usage is TRBV7-8 and J usage is TRBJ2-7, with 9 bases that match TRBD2. Unmatched junction bases numbered 13, after V lost 5 bases and J lost 8 bases. Germline loops: CDR1 SGHVS, CDR2 FQNEAQ. There are 15 residues in the CDR3. CDR3: CASSAMGLAVRQQYF. In DNA form, the CDR3 reads TGTGCCAGCAGCGCTATGGGACTAGCCGTAAGGCAGCAGTACTTC.

Only a few counts were recorded for this clonotype. The V call is TRBV4-3, the J call TRBJ1-1, with D possibly TRBD1 on 6 matching bases. CDR1 LGHNA and CDR2 YSLEER come from the germline V gene. Trimming cost V 3 bases and J 10 bases, with 18 bases left between them. The CDR3 runs 14 residues. As DNA, the CDR3 is TGCGCCAGCAGCCAGGAGGACAGCGGCAATGGAGCTTTCTTT. Amino acids: CASSQEDSGNGAFF.

As to this clonotype: One junction end does not reproduce the germline sequence, and a read error may be involved. The V call is TRBV19, the J call TRBJ2-1, with TRBD2 as a possible D gene (5 bases). CDR1 is LNHDA and CDR2 is SQIVND in the germline V gene (reference sequence). CDR3 length: 17 residues. The CDR3 DNA sequence: TGTGCCAGTAGTATAGACCGAGCGGAGGCGGGCTACAATGGGCAGTTCTTC. Encoded protein: CASSIDRAEAGYNGQFF. Combining the CDR3 with reference TRBV19 and TRBJ2-1 gives the whole variable domain DGGITQSPKYLFRKEGQNVTLSCEQNLNHDAMYWYRQDPGQGLRLIYYSQIVNDFQKGDIAEGYSVSREKKESFPLTVTSAQKNPTAFYLCASSIDRAEAGYNGQFFGPGTRLTVL.